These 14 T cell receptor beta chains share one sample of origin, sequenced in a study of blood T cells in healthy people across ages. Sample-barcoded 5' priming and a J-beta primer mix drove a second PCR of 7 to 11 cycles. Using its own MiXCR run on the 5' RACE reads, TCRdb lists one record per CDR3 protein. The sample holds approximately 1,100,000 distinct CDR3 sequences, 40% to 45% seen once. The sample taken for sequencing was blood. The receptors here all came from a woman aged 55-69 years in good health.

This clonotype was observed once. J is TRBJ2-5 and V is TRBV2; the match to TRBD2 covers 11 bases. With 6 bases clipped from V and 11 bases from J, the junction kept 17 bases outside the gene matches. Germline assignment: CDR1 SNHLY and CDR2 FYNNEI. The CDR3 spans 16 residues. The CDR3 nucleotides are TGTGCCAGCAGCGCATATCTAGCGGGGGGAGACAATGAGCAGTACTTC. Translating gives CASSAYLAGGDNEQYF.

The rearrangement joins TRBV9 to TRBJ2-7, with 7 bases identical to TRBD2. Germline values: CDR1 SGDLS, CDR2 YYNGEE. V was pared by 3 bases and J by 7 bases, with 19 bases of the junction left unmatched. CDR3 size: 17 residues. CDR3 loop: CASSGSLTWASGEEQYF. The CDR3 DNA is TGTGCCAGCAGCGGAAGCCTGACCTGGGCTAGCGGTGAAGAGCAGTACTTC. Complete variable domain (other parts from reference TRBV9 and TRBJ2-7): DSGVTQTPKHLITATGQRVTLRCSPRSGDLSVYWYQQSLDQGLQFLIQYYNGEERAKGNILERFSAQQFPDLHSELNLSSLELGDSALYFCASSGSLTWASGEEQYFGPGTRLTVT.

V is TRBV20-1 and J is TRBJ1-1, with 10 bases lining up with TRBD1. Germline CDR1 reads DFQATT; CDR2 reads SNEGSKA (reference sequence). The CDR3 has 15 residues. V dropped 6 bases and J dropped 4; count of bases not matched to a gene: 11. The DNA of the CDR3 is TGCAGTGCCGTCCCCGGACAGGGGGTGACCACTGAAGCTTTCTTT. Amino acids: CSAVPGQGVTTEAFF.

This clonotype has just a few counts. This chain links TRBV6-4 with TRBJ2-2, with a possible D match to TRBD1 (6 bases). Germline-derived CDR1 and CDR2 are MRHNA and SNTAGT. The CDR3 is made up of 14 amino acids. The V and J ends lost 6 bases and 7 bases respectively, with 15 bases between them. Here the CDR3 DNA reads TGTGCCAGCAGCCTACTCCCACAGGGCGGGGAGCTGTTTTTT. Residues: CASSLLPQGGELFF.

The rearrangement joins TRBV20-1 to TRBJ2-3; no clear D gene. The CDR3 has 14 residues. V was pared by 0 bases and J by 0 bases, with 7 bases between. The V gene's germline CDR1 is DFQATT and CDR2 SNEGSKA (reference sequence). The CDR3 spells CSARDWRSTDTQYF. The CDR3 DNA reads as TGCAGTGCTAGAGATTGGCGGAGCACAGATACGCAGTATTTT.

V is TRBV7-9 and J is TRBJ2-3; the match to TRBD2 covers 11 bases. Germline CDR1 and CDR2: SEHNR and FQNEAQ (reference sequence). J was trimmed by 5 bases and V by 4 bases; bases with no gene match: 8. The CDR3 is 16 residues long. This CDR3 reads CASSSLAGVHIDTQYF. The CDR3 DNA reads TGTGCCAGCAGCTCACTAGCGGGAGTTCATATAGATACGCAGTATTTT.

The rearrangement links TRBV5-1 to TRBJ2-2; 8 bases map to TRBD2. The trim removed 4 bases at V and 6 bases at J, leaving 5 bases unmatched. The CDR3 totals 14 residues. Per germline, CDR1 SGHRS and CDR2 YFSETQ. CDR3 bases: TGCGCCAGCAGCCCCACTAGCGGACCCGGGGAGCTGTTTTTT. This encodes CASSPTSGPGELFF.

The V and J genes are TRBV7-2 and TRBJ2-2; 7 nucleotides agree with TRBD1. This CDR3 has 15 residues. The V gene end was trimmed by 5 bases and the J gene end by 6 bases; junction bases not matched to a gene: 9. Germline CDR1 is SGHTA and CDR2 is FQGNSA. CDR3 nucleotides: TGTACCAGCAGCCGCGACAGGGTGGCGGCCGGGGAGCTGTTTTTT. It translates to CTSSRDRVAAGELFF.

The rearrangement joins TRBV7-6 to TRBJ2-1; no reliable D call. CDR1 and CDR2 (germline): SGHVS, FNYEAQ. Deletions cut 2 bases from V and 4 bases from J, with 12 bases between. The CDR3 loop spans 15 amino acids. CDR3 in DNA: TGTGCCAGCAGCTTACTAGTGACGGATTACAATGAGCAGTTCTTC. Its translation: CASSLLVTDYNEQFF.

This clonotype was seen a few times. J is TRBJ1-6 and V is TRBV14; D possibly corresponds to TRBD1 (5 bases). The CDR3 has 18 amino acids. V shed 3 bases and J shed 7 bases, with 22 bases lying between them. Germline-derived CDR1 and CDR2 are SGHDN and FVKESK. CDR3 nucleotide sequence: TGTGCCAGCAGCCATGGTGGCGGATCCTTTGGGGGGAATTCACCCCTCCACTTT. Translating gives CASSHGGGSFGGNSPLHF. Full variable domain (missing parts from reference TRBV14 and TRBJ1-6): EAGVTQFPSHSVIEKGQTVTLRCDPISGHDNLYWYRRVMGKEIKFLLHFVKESKQDESGMPNNRFLAERTGGTYSTLKVQPAELEDSGVYFCASSHGGGSFGGNSPLHFGNGTRLTVT.

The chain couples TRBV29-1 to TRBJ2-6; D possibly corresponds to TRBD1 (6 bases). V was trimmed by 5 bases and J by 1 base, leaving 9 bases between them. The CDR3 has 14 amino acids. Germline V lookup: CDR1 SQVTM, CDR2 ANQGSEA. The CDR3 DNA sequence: TGCAGCGTTCAAGGACAGTCTGGGGCCAACGTCCTGACTTTC. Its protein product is CSVQGQSGANVLTF.

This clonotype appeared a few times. Written as DNA, the CDR3 is TGCAGTGTGTACCCTGCAACTAATGAAAAACTGTTTTTT. It translates to CSVYPATNEKLFF. This rearrangement joins TRBV20-1 to TRBJ1-4, with D uncertain. The CDR3 runs 13 residues. In germline, CDR1 is DFQATT, CDR2 SNEGSKA (reference sequence). V was cut by 7 bases and J by 0 bases, with 9 bases left in between.

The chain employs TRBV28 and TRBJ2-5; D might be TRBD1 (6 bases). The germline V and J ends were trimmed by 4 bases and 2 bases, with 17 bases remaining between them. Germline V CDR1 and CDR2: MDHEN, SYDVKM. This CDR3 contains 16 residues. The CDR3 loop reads CASSSIGQRGQETQYF. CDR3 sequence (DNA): TGTGCCAGCAGTTCAATCGGACAGAGGGGACAAGAGACCCAGTACTTC.

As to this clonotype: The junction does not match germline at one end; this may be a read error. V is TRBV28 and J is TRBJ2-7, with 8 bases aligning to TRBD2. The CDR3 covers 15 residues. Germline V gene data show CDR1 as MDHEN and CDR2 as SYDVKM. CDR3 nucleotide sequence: TGTGCCAGCAGAGTAGCGGGAAAGGCCTCCTACGAGCTGTACTTC. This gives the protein CASRVAGKASYELYF.